These T cell receptor beta chains were read from a single sample in a study of blood T cell repertoires in COVID-19. TCRdb keeps only in-frame clones here, not all; method: immunoSEQ multiplex PCR. Among about 300,000 clones listed, roughly 89% were seen once. Sequencing was performed on peripheral blood. These receptors came from a man aged 40-55 years with acute or convalescent COVID-19. The CDR3 runs from the conserved cysteine through the conserved F or W. Each record gives: CDR3 protein, CDR3 DNA, J gene, clone size, D gene, V gene. The D gene is left open where the match is weak. A row's size may be missing; if present it is once, few, many or a size class.

CSASYRDRGQEEAFF	TGCAGTGCTAGTTACCGGGACAGGGGGCAAGAAGAAGCTTTCTTT	TRBJ1-1	-	TRBD1	TRBV20-1
CAISESRRAGANVLTF	TGTGCCATCAGTGAGTCGAGGAGGGCTGGGGCCAACGTCCTGACTTTC	TRBJ2-6	-	-	TRBV10-3
CASSPGGSYNEQFF	TGCGCCAGCAGCCCAGGGGGCTCCTACAATGAGCAGTTCTTC	TRBJ2-1	-	TRBD1	TRBV5-1
CASTRPAGSTYNEQFF	TGTGCCAGCACCCGCCCGGCGGGATCGACCTACAATGAGCAGTTCTTC	TRBJ2-1	-	-	TRBV11-2
CASSQLSPWGGTEAFF	TGTGCCAGCAGCCAACTTTCCCCCTGGGGGGGAACTGAAGCTTTCTTT	TRBJ1-1	-	-	TRBV3-1/TRBV3-2
CASSPGNGYGYTF	TGTGCCAGCTCACCGGGCAACGGTTATGGCTACACCTTC	TRBJ1-2	-	-	TRBV18
CASSDGLAGSKDTQYF	TGTGCCAGCAGCGATGGCCTAGCGGGGTCTAAAGATACGCAGTATTTT	TRBJ2-3	-	TRBD2	TRBV11-3
CASSEAPGVNIQYF	TGTGCCAGCAGTGAAGCGCCAGGGGTGAACATTCAGTACTTC	TRBJ2-4	few	-	TRBV6-1
CASSVGQVSYEQYF	TGTGCCAGCAGCGTTGGACAGGTCTCCTACGAGCAGTACTTC	TRBJ2-7	-	TRBD1	TRBV7-8
CASIGLAKNIQYF	TGTGCCAGTATCGGACTAGCCAAAAACATTCAGTACTTC	TRBJ2-4	-	-	TRBV19
CASSLFSGGPTDTQYF	TGTGCCAGCAGCTTATTCAGCGGGGGGCCAACAGATACGCAGTATTTT	TRBJ2-3	-	TRBD2	TRBV7-9
CASSDGRAKETQYF	TGTGCCAGCAGTGATGGCAGGGCGAAAGAGACCCAGTACTTC	TRBJ2-5	-	-	TRBV2
CASGLGGTRNTGELFF	TGTGCTAGTGGTTTGGGCGGGACTCGTAACACCGGGGAGCTGTTTTTT	TRBJ2-2	-	-	TRBV12-5
CASSLEQGWYEQYF	TGTGCCAGCAGCTTGGAACAGGGATGGTACGAGCAGTACTTC	TRBJ2-7	once	-	TRBV5-8
CASSSNRGHTEAFF	TGTGCCAGCAGCTCGAACAGGGGACACACTGAAGCTTTCTTT	TRBJ1-1	-	TRBD1	TRBV11-2
CAWSVGLAVYEQYF	TGTGCCTGGAGTGTGGGACTAGCCGTTTACGAGCAGTACTTC	TRBJ2-7	-	TRBD2	TRBV30
CASSSPSDRNTEAFF	TGTGCCAGCAGCTCCCCATCGGACAGAAACACTGAAGCTTTCTTT	TRBJ1-1	-	-	TRBV7-2
CASSLGAGSLYGYTF	TGTGCCAGCAGCTTAGGGGCCGGAAGTCTCTATGGCTACACCTTC	TRBJ1-2	-	-	TRBV11-2
CASGPQGALNTEAFF	TGTGCCAGCGGGCCACAGGGAGCGCTCAACACTGAAGCTTTCTTT	TRBJ1-1	once	-	TRBV27
CASSLSGTGANNSPLHF	TGTGCCAGCAGCTTGTCCGGGACAGGGGCAAATAATTCACCCCTCCACTTT	TRBJ1-6	-	TRBD1	TRBV7-8
CAWSAGTSYNEQFF	TGTGCCTGGAGCGCAGGAACTAGCTACAATGAGCAGTTCTTC	TRBJ2-1	-	-	TRBV30
CASSPVGEGLSGNTIYF	TGTGCCAGCAGCCCCGTCGGGGAGGGCCTCTCTGGAAACACCATATATTTT	TRBJ1-3	-	-	TRBV7-8
CASSLGTGSSGGYTF	TGCGCCAGCAGCTTGGGGACAGGGAGCAGTGGAGGCTACACCTTC	TRBJ1-2	-	TRBD1	TRBV5-1
CSVEMGTGYDEQFF	TGCAGCGTTGAGATGGGGACAGGGTACGATGAGCAGTTCTTC	TRBJ2-1	-	TRBD1	TRBV29-1
CAIISGYLDEKLFF	TGTGCCATCATTTCAGGGTACCTCGATGAAAAACTGTTTTTT	TRBJ1-4	-	-	TRBV10-3
CAWSVFTGRAFF	TGTGCCTGGAGTGTATTTACAGGGCGAGCTTTCTTT	TRBJ1-1	-	-	TRBV30
CASSPGGWNSPLHF	TGTGCCAGCAGCCCAGGAGGCTGGAATTCACCCCTCCACTTT	TRBJ1-6	-	-	TRBV7-6
CASSLGLGFPYNEQFF	TGTGCCAGCAGCTTAGGGCTGGGCTTCCCCTACAATGAGCAGTTCTTC	TRBJ2-1	-	-	TRBV11-2
CASSPWSGGETQYF	TGTGCCAGCAGCCCCTGGTCAGGAGGGGAGACCCAGTACTTC	TRBJ2-5	-	-	TRBV5-6
CASKDRGHSNQPQHF	TGTGCCAGTAAAGACAGGGGACATAGCAATCAGCCCCAGCATTTT	TRBJ1-5	once	TRBD1	TRBV19
CASSYRGNQPQHF	TGTGCCAGCTCTTACAGGGGGAATCAGCCCCAGCATTTT	TRBJ1-5	-	TRBD1	TRBV18